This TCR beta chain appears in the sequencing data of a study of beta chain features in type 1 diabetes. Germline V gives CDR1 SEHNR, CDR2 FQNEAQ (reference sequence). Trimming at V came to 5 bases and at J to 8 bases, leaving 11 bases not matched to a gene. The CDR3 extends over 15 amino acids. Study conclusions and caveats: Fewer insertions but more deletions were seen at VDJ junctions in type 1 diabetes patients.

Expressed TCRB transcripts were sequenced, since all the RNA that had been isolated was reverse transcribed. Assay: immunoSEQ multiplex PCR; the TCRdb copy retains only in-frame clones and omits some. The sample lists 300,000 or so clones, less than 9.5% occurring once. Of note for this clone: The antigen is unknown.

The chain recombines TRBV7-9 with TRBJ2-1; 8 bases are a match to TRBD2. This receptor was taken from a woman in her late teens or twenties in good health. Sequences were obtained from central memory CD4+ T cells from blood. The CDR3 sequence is CASSPSGSSFYEQFF. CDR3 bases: TGTGCCAGCAGCCCGAGCGGGAGTAGTTTCTATGAGCAGTTCTTC.